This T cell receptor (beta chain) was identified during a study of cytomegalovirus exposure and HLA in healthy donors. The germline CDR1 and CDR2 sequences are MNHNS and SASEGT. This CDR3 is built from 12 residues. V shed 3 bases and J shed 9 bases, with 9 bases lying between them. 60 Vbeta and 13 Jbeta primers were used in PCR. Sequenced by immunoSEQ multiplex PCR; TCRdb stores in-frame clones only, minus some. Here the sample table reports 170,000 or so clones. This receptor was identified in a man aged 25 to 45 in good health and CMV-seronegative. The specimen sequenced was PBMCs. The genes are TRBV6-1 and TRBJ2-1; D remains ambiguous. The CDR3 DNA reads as TGTGCCAGCAGTGATCGAGTTGGTGAGCAGTTCTTC. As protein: CASSDRVGEQFF.